The present T cell receptor beta chain was sequenced within a study of blood T cell repertoires in COVID-19. The CDR3 has 18 residues. The germline V gene encodes CDR1 KGHDR and CDR2 SFDVKD. With V trimmed by 9 bases and J by 3 bases, 12 bases remained unmatched. Sequenced by immunoSEQ multiplex PCR; TCRdb stores in-frame clones only, minus some. The sample comprises 150,000 to 250,000 clones, almost 85% of which are singletons, and roughly 6.9% rests with the top ten. The receptor was isolated from a human donor with acute or convalescent COVID-19. The donor label of this sample is uncertain. This rearrangement joins TRBV24-1 to TRBJ2-6, with 11 positions matching TRBD1. Sample: peripheral blood. CDR3 region: CATAAGGQGALGANVLTF. The CDR3 DNA reads TGTGCCACCGCTGCTGGCGGACAGGGGGCGCTTGGGGCCAACGTCCTGACTTTC.